The rows below give T cell receptor beta chains drawn from one sample of a study of PD-1 blockade in mismatch repair-deficient tumors. The table came from immunoSEQ multiplex PCR; TCRdb's copy has only in-frame clones and leaves some out. The table includes roughly 80,000 clones, around 85% detected once. Sequencing was performed on peripheral blood, taken 12 weeks after starting pembrolizumab. Receptors were obtained from an adult with mismatch repair-deficient cancer. Each CDR3 is given with its conserved first and last residue. A D gene is named only where the DNA matches it firmly. Some rows mark clone size as missing; the rest say once, few, many or name a class of expanded clone.

J gene	clone size	D gene	V gene	CDR3 protein	CDR3 DNA
TRBJ1-2	NA	TRBD1	TRBV6-5	CASSYSWTGDYGYTF	TGTGCCAGCAGTTATTCCTGGACAGGGGACTATGGCTACACCTTC
TRBJ2-3	NA	TRBD2	TRBV12-5	CASGTRTSGSKDTQYF	TGTGCTAGTGGTACCCGGACTAGCGGGAGTAAAGATACGCAGTATTTT
TRBJ1-2	NA	TRBD1	TRBV11-3	CASSLDGGTEAYLNYGYTF	TGTGCCAGCAGCTTAGACGGGGGGACAGAGGCCTACCTTAATTATGGCTACACCTTC
TRBJ2-3	NA	NA	TRBV30	CAWSQRAGDTQYF	TGTGCCTGGAGCCAACGGGCGGGCGATACGCAGTATTTT
TRBJ2-7	NA	NA	TRBV6-6	CASSPRPATEQYF	TGTGCCAGCAGTCCCCGTCCCGCCACCGAGCAGTACTTC
TRBJ2-7	NA	NA	TRBV2	CASTLRGGSYEQYF	TGTGCCAGCACCCTCAGAGGCGGCTCCTACGAGCAGTACTTC
TRBJ1-1	NA	TRBD1	TRBV4-1	CASSQMGQGEAFF	TGCGCCAGCAGCCAAATGGGACAGGGTGAAGCTTTCTTT
TRBJ2-2	few	NA	TRBV5-5	CASSFSGGANTGELFF	TGTGCCAGCAGCTTTTCAGGAGGAGCGAACACCGGGGAGCTGTTTTTT
TRBJ2-1	NA	TRBD2	TRBV7-9	CASSSISGSSYNEQFF	TGTGCCAGCAGCTCGATTAGCGGGAGCTCCTACAATGAGCAGTTCTTC
TRBJ1-3	NA	NA	TRBV10-3	CAIGAGTGNTIYF	TGTGCCATCGGGGCGGGAACCGGAAACACCATATATTTT
TRBJ2-1	once	NA	TRBV7-9	CASSLGDSSVGWQFF	TGTGCCAGCAGCTTAGGGGACTCTAGCGTGGGGTGGCAGTTCTTC
TRBJ2-6	NA	TRBD1	TRBV19	CASSMARTGVSGANVLTF	TGTGCCAGTAGTATGGCCCGGACAGGGGTCTCTGGGGCCAACGTCCTGACTTTC
TRBJ2-4	NA	NA	TRBV4-2	CASSQDKDGVAKNIQYF	TGTGCCAGCAGCCAAGATAAAGACGGGGTAGCCAAAAACATTCAGTACTTC
TRBJ2-7	NA	TRBD1	TRBV18	CASSPPAGGYEQYF	TGTGCCAGCTCACCACCGGCAGGGGGCTACGAGCAGTACTTC
TRBJ2-7	NA	TRBD2	TRBV6-6	CASNRAAGGREQYF	TGTGCCAGCAACAGGGCGGCGGGGGGAAGGGAGCAGTACTTC
TRBJ2-7	NA	TRBD2	TRBV30	CAWSRGRERDEQYF	TGTGCCTGGAGTCGGGGGAGGGAACGCGACGAGCAGTACTTC
TRBJ2-2	NA	NA	TRBV6-5	CASSWGKKNTGELFF	TGTGCCAGCAGTTGGGGGAAGAAGAACACCGGGGAGCTGTTTTTT
TRBJ2-7	NA	NA	TRBV5-6	CASSFSGREQYF	TGTGCCAGCAGCTTCTCAGGGCGAGAGCAGTACTTC
TRBJ1-1	NA	NA	TRBV12-5	CASGPPGTPRAFF	TGTGCTAGTGGGCCACCCGGGACACCAAGGGCTTTCTTT
TRBJ2-1	few	TRBD2	TRBV2	CASSVGTSGRAREQFF	TGTGCCAGCAGTGTTGGGACTAGCGGGAGGGCGCGTGAGCAGTTCTTC
TRBJ2-5	NA	TRBD2	TRBV11-3	CASSIPGLVGETQYF	TGTGCCAGCAGCATACCGGGACTAGTGGGAGAGACCCAGTACTTC
TRBJ2-1	NA	TRBD2	TRBV11-2	CASSSWRERGNEQFF	TGTGCCAGCAGCTCTTGGCGGGAGAGGGGTAATGAGCAGTTCTTC
TRBJ2-7	NA	TRBD2	TRBV9	CASSPRLAGDYEQYF	TGTGCCAGCAGCCCCAGACTAGCGGGGGACTACGAGCAGTACTTC
TRBJ2-1	NA	NA	TRBV29-1	CSVGTSNEQFF	TGCAGCGTTGGGACCTCCAATGAGCAGTTCTTC